Each of the 14 T cell receptor beta chains below was sequenced from the same sample in a study of blood T cell repertoires in COVID-19. The data were produced by immunoSEQ multiplex PCR, yet TCRdb's version contains in-frame clones alone and is incomplete. The data contain over 150,000 clones, roughly 84% of them seen just once; the ten biggest clones take up 9% to 14%. Input material: peripheral blood. Source of these receptors: a woman aged 60-75 years with COVID-19, enrolled during active disease.

The count of this clone is one. This rearrangement joins TRBV5-6 to TRBJ1-2; tentative D call: TRBD1 (6 bases). Per germline, CDR1 SGHDT and CDR2 YYEEEE. V lost 7 bases and J lost 3, with 13 bases in between. This CDR3 is 13 amino acids long. The DNA for the CDR3 is TGTGCCAGCTCCCCACAGGGTTACTATGGCTACACCTTC. Residues: CASSPQGYYGYTF.

The chain recombines TRBV24-1 with TRBJ2-2, with a possible D match to TRBD2 (6 bases). V gave up 1 base and J gave up 0 bases, with 17 bases separating them. Germline loops: CDR1 KGHDR, CDR2 SFDVKD. CDR3 length: 19 amino acids. CDR3 sequence (DNA): TGTGCCACCAGTGATTTTAAGCACCCCGGGACTGCGAACACCGGGGAGCTGTTTTTT. Protein: CATSDFKHPGTANTGELFF.

CDR3 protein: CASSQEVQYFNQPQHF. CDR3 sequence (DNA): TGTGCCAGCAGCCAAGAGGTGCAGTATTTCAATCAGCCCCAGCATTTT. The chain carries TRBV4-2 and TRBJ1-5; D is ambiguous. V lost 0 bases and J lost 3, with 12 bases in between. CDR1 and CDR2 (germline): LGHNA, YNFKEQ. The CDR3 covers 16 residues.

The chain combines TRBV3-1 (or the pseudogene TRBV3-2) with TRBJ1-1; D is unclear. The ends were cut back, 4 bases at V and 0 bases at J, with 9 bases in the middle. Germline lookup yields CDR1 LGHDT and CDR2 YNNKEL (reference sequence). The CDR3 has 14 amino acids. CDR3 residues: CASSPRYMNTEAFF. The CDR3 DNA follows: TGTGCCAGCAGCCCCAGGTACATGAACACTGAAGCTTTCTTT.

This clone has a handful of counts. The V call is TRBV5-1, the J call TRBJ1-4; D gene unclear. V lost 5 bases and J 4 bases, leaving 12 bases between the germline ends. Germline V gives CDR1 SGHRS, CDR2 YFSETQ. The CDR3 consists of 14 residues. The CDR3: CASSSGSNNEKLFF. In nucleotides, the CDR3 is TGCGCCAGCAGTTCGGGTTCCAATAATGAAAAACTGTTTTTT.

The V call is TRBV3-1 (or the pseudogene TRBV3-2), the J call TRBJ2-1; D may be TRBD2 (6 bases). Trimming left V 4 bases short and J 13 bases short, with 17 bases between. Looked up from germline, CDR1 is LGHDT and CDR2 is YNNKEL (reference sequence). There are 13 residues in the CDR3. The CDR3 DNA reads TGTGCCAGCAGCCGTCAGACTAGTCTGGCTCAGTTCTTC. Amino acid sequence: CASSRQTSLAQFF.

As concerns this clone: The junction and the germline gene differ at one end; a read error may be behind it. The CDR3 region is CASSLGLAYNEQFF. The CDR3 DNA sequence: TGTGCTAGCAGCTTAGGGCTTGCTTACAATGAGCAGTTCTTC. The gene calls are TRBV7-7 and TRBJ2-1; no definite D call. Germline V gene lookup returns CDR1 SSHAT and CDR2 FNYEAQ (reference sequence). CDR3 length equals 14 residues.

With regard to this clone: The junction departs from germline at one end; a sequencing error may be responsible. The V gene is TRBV27, the J gene TRBJ1-5; possibly TRBD1 for D (5 bases). This CDR3 is 15 amino acids long. Germline CDR1 reads MNHEY; CDR2 reads SMNVEV (reference sequence). CDR3 in DNA: TGTGCCAGCAGTTCGCGGGACGGGCCCAATCGGCCCCAGCATTTT. Translating gives CASSSRDGPNRPQHF.

This sequence joins TRBV5-1 and TRBJ1-1; the D gene is possibly TRBD1 (6 bases). V lost 4 bases and J lost 1, with 11 bases in between. The CDR3 length is 14 residues. The germline CDR1 and CDR2 sequences are SGHRS and YFSETQ. The CDR3 spells CASSTKGENTEAFF. The CDR3 region has the DNA TGCGCCAGCAGCACTAAGGGGGAGAACACTGAAGCTTTCTTT.

V usage is TRBV18 and J usage is TRBJ1-1; no reliable D call. The CDR3 consists of 15 residues. The germline gives CDR1 KGHSH, CDR2 LQKENI. The V end was cut by 4 bases, the J end by 4 bases, with 16 bases between. The CDR3 loop reads CASSRAEGWSTEAFF. The CDR3 nucleotides are TGTGCCAGCTCACGGGCCGAGGGCTGGAGCACTGAAGCTTTCTTT.

J is TRBJ2-5 and V is TRBV5-1; D might be TRBD2 (5 bases). The germline V gene has CDR1 SGHRS and CDR2 YFSETQ. V shed 4 bases and J shed 2 bases, with 12 bases lying between them. The CDR3 contains 14 residues. The CDR3 DNA is TGCGCCAGCAGCGATCGGGGTCCTCAAGAGACCCAGTACTTC. As protein: CASSDRGPQETQYF.

The gene calls are TRBV25-1 and TRBJ1-2; 11 positions match TRBD1. Trimming cost V 8 bases and J 7 bases; bases outside gene matches: 3. Germline V lookup: CDR1 MGHDK, CDR2 SYGVNS. The CDR3 totals 12 residues. Here the CDR3 reads CASGQGAGGYTF. CDR3 bases: TGTGCCAGCGGACAGGGGGCCGGTGGCTACACCTTC.

This chain links TRBV3-1 (or the pseudogene TRBV3-2) with TRBJ2-3, with TRBD2 identical over 15 bases. Per the germline V gene, CDR1 is LGHDT and CDR2 is YNNKEL (reference sequence). The trim removed 5 bases at V and 3 bases at J, leaving 12 bases unmatched. The CDR3 runs 19 residues. This chain's CDR3 is CASSYAIPGTSGRTDTQYF. As DNA, the CDR3 is TGTGCCAGCAGCTACGCCATTCCCGGGACTAGCGGGAGGACAGATACGCAGTATTTT.

This rearrangement joins TRBV7-3 to TRBJ1-2; TRBD1 is a possible D gene (5 bases). The germline V gene has CDR1 SGHTA and CDR2 FQGTGA. Trimming removed 5 bases at V and 8 bases at J, with 18 bases between. This CDR3 has 14 amino acids. In nucleotides, the CDR3 is TGTGCCAGCAGCCCCTATGCAGGGATCGGAGGCTACACCTTC. It is translated as CASSPYAGIGGYTF.